The 25 T cell receptor beta chains given below trace back to one sample, sequenced in a study of T cells in Graves' hyperthyroidism and ophthalmopathy. The source material, RNA transcripts, was used to amplify TCR beta CDR3 regions. Primed by the HTBI set, a first-round RT-PCR was run on the TCR CDR3. One entry per CDR3 protein, called by TCRdb with MiXCR from the multiplex PCR reads. Among fewer than 450,000 distinct CDR3 sequences listed, under 20% were seen once. Sample: blood. These receptors came from a man between 18 and 29 years old with Graves' ophthalmopathy.

This clonotype was detected ten times or more. The genes are TRBV12-5 and TRBJ2-2; D is possibly TRBD1 or TRBD2 (6 bases each). Germline values: CDR1 LGHNT, CDR2 FRNRAP. The CDR3 covers 19 residues. Trimming cost V 0 bases and J 3 bases, with 20 bases left between them. CDR3 residues: CASGLVPWLSGEDTGELFF. CDR3 in DNA: TGTGCTAGTGGTTTGGTACCCTGGTTGTCAGGGGAGGACACCGGGGAGCTGTTTTTT.

This clonotype occurred many times. This chain connects TRBV12-3 or TRBV12-4 to TRBJ1-4; TRBD1 matches at 8 bases. The V segment lost 5 bases and the J segment 5 bases; nucleotides outside the gene matches: 1. The CDR3 totals 13 residues. CDR3 sequence: CASSGDRNEKLFF. The CDR3 DNA follows: TGTGCCAGCAGTGGGGACAGGAATGAAAAACTGTTTTTT.

This clonotype was recorded at least ten times. The chain uses TRBV3-1 and TRBJ1-2, with TRBD1 as a possible D gene (6 bases). V dropped 0 bases and J dropped 4 bases, with 15 bases sitting between them. The germline CDR1 and CDR2 sequences are LGHDT and YNNKEL (reference sequence). This CDR3 contains 16 residues. The CDR3 protein is CASSQEGARLGYGYTF. For the CDR3, the DNA is TGTGCCAGCAGCCAAGAGGGGGCCAGGTTGGGCTATGGCTACACCTTC.

This clonotype was observed at least ten times. This sequence joins TRBV10-3 and TRBJ1-5; D gene ambiguous. Trimming stripped 6 bases from V and 0 bases from J, with 9 bases between. The CDR3 has 14 residues. CDR1 and CDR2 (germline): ENHRY, SYGVKD. The CDR3 bases are TGTGCCATCAGCCGGCAATATAGCAATCAGCCCCAGCATTTT. Translating it yields CAISRQYSNQPQHF.

This clonotype was seen more than once but under ten times. V is TRBV10-3 and J is TRBJ1-2; 8 bases are shared with TRBD1. Trimming removed 3 bases from V and 3 bases from J; junction bases left unmatched: 6. The CDR3 covers 15 residues. Germline CDR1 is ENHRY and CDR2 is SYGVKD. The CDR3 DNA reads as TGTGCCATCAGTGATTTGACAGGGGAGGACTATGGCTACACCTTC. Translating it yields CAISDLTGEDYGYTF.

This clonotype occurred a few times. This chain connects TRBV9 to TRBJ2-1; a possible D gene is TRBD2 (6 bases). V lost 3 bases, J lost 12 bases, and 16 bases lay in between. Germline V gene data show CDR1 as SGDLS and CDR2 as YYNGEE. CDR3 length equals 13 residues. Here the CDR3 DNA reads TGTGCCAGCAGCGGACAACACCGGGACTCGCAGTTCTTC. This encodes CASSGQHRDSQFF.

The rearrangement uses TRBV30 and TRBJ1-1; 7 bases match TRBD1. The J segment lost 0 bases and the V segment lost 1 base, leaving 5 bases of the junction unmatched. The CDR3 sequence is 15 residues long. The germline CDR1 and CDR2 sequences are GTSNPN and SVGIG (reference sequence). CDR3 sequence (DNA): TGTGCCTGGAGTGGAAACAGGGGAGTGAACACTGAAGCTTTCTTT. This translates into CAWSGNRGVNTEAFF. The entire variable domain, with the rest obtained from reference TRBV30 and TRBJ1-1, is as follows: SQTIHQWPATLVQPVGSPLSLECTVEGTSNPNLYWYRQAAGRGLQLLFYSVGIGQISSEVPQNLSASRPQDRQFILSSKKLLLSDSGFYLCAWSGNRGVNTEAFFGQGTRLTVV.

This clonotype has ten or more counts. This chain links TRBV12-3 or TRBV12-4 with TRBJ2-5, with TRBD2 matching 12 bases. CDR3 length: 15 amino acids. The V gene end was trimmed by 6 bases and the J gene end by 2 bases; junction bases not matched to a gene: 4. CDR3 region: CASSPSGGDQETQYF. CDR3 sequence (DNA): TGTGCCAGCAGCCCTAGCGGGGGGGATCAAGAGACCCAGTACTTC.

This clonotype was counted many times. The rearrangement joins TRBV5-1 to TRBJ2-5; D possibly corresponds to TRBD2 (5 bases). Germline CDR1 reads SGHRS; CDR2 reads YFSETQ. Trimming stripped 4 bases from V and 7 bases from J, with 23 bases between. This CDR3 contains 16 residues. CDR3 loop: CASSRTFSWTEGTQYF. The CDR3 coding sequence is TGCGCCAGCAGCCGCACGTTTTCTTGGACCGAGGGGACCCAGTACTTC.

This clonotype was recorded at least ten times. This chain uses TRBV20-1 with TRBJ1-1; D is unresolved. The CDR3 loop spans 13 amino acids. Germline CDR1 reads DFQATT; CDR2 reads SNEGSKA (reference sequence). V dropped 0 bases and J dropped 1 base, with 6 bases sitting between them. CDR3 sequence reads: CSARDPPNTEAFF. The CDR3 DNA sequence: TGCAGTGCTAGAGATCCACCGAACACTGAAGCTTTCTTT.

This chain uses TRBV6-1 with TRBJ1-2; D gene ambiguous. Germline V gives CDR1 MNHNS, CDR2 SASEGT. This CDR3 contains 16 residues. Trimming shortened V by 1 base and J by 1 base, and 13 bases separated the two germline ends. This CDR3 reads CASSEGVMLYNYGYTF. In DNA form, the CDR3 reads TGTGCCAGCAGTGAAGGGGTTATGCTTTATAACTATGGCTACACCTTC.

The chain carries TRBV20-1 and TRBJ2-5; 8 nucleotides line up with TRBD1. Germline assignment: CDR1 DFQATT and CDR2 SNEGSKA (reference sequence). The CDR3 is 12 residues long. V lost 7 bases, J lost 5 bases, and 6 bases stayed unmatched. The CDR3: CSETGGLETQYF. Written as DNA, the CDR3 is TGCAGTGAAACAGGGGGGCTCGAGACCCAGTACTTC.

This clonotype appeared a few times. The CDR3 region has the DNA TGCGCCAGCAGCTTGATGAGACAGTCTGGCGGGGAGCTGTTTTTT. Translated: CASSLMRQSGGELFF. The V and J genes are TRBV5-1 and TRBJ2-2; possible D gene TRBD1, 5 bases. CDR3 length equals 15 residues. CDR1 is SGHRS, CDR2 YFSETQ, per germline. V was clipped by 1 base and J by 7 bases, with 14 bases between them.

This clonotype was observed at least ten times. The chain uses TRBV27 and TRBJ1-5; a weak D match, TRBD1 (6 bases). Germline CDR1 and CDR2: MNHEY and SMNVEV (reference sequence). V lost 0 bases to trimming and J lost 5 bases, with 11 bases between them. CDR3 length: 15 residues. For the CDR3, the DNA is TGTGCCAGCAGTTTATCGATACAGGGAGATCAGCCCCAGCATTTT. Translation gives CASSLSIQGDQPQHF.

This clonotype appeared a few times. A much larger clonotype is one base distant, so this may be a read error. The rearrangement joins TRBV5-1 to TRBJ2-7; D uncertain. CDR3 size: 15 residues. Germline CDR1 SGHRS, CDR2 YFSETQ. CDR3 nucleotide sequence: TGCGCCGGCAGCTCCCGGAGCGAAAACTCCTACGAGCAGTACTTC. Encoded protein: CAGSSRSENSYEQYF.

Turning to this clonotype: A much larger clone differs from this one at a single base, so this may be a read error. The V and J genes are TRBV6-1 and TRBJ1-2, with D unclear. Germline V gene lookup returns CDR1 MNHNS and CDR2 SASEGT. The CDR3 loop spans 15 amino acids. The CDR3 spells CGSSRVGSEASGYTF. CDR3 coding DNA: TGTGGCAGCAGCCGAGTGGGGAGTGAGGCTAGCGGCTACACCTTC.

This clonotype was recorded many times. V is TRBV7-9 and J is TRBJ2-7, with D uncertain. CDR3 length: 14 amino acids. Germline V gene data show CDR1 as SEHNR and CDR2 as FQNEAQ (reference sequence). Trimming removed 0 bases at V and 1 base at J, with 7 bases between. The CDR3 loop reads CASSLAGTSYEQYF. CDR3 nucleotide sequence: TGTGCCAGCAGCTTAGCAGGCACGTCCTACGAGCAGTACTTC.

This chain uses TRBV7-6 with TRBJ2-2, with TRBD2 identical over 11 bases. This CDR3 is 17 amino acids long. J was trimmed by 0 bases and V by 2 bases; bases with no gene match: 2. In germline, CDR1 is SGHVS, CDR2 FNYEAQ. CDR3 nucleotides: TGTGCCAGCAGCTTATTAGCGGGAGGGTCGAACACCGGGGAGCTGTTTTTT. Amino acid sequence: CASSLLAGGSNTGELFF.

This clonotype appeared many times. The chain employs TRBV5-1 and TRBJ1-6, with 7 bases lining up with TRBD1. This CDR3 is built from 16 residues. CDR1 is SGHRS, CDR2 YFSETQ, per germline. With 4 bases clipped from V and 8 bases from J, the junction kept 12 bases outside the gene matches. As DNA, the CDR3 is TGCGCCAGCAGCCCCCAGGGGACAGTAAAGGATTCACCCCTCCACTTT. Translating it yields CASSPQGTVKDSPLHF. The entire variable domain, with the rest obtained from reference TRBV5-1 and TRBJ1-6, is as follows: KAGVTQTPRYLIKTRGQQVTLSCSPISGHRSVSWYQQTPGQGLQFLFEYFSETQRNKGNFPGRFSGRQFSNSRSEMNVSTLELGDSALYLCASSPQGTVKDSPLHFGNGTRLTVT.

In its sample, this clonotype was seen many times. V and J are TRBV5-1 and TRBJ1-5; D remains ambiguous. The V gene's germline CDR1 is SGHRS and CDR2 YFSETQ. Trimming took 0 bases from V and 7 from J, leaving 11 bases between them. The CDR3 totals 14 residues. Here the CDR3 DNA reads TGCGCCAGCAGCTTGGCGCCGGGCGGCCAGCCCCAGCATTTT. This gives the protein CASSLAPGGQPQHF.

In the case of this clonotype: This may be a read error: a much more frequent sequence differs by one nucleotide. The chain recombines TRBV5-6 with TRBJ2-5; 7 positions agree with TRBD2. The CDR3 sequence is 13 residues long. V shed 4 bases and J 6 bases; nucleotides not matched to a gene: 6. Germline V gene sequence: CDR1 SGHDT, CDR2 YYEEEE. CDR3 region: CASSGAAGKTQYF. CDR3 nucleotide sequence: TGTGCCAGCAGCGGTGCAGCGGGGAAGACCCAGTACTTC.

At least ten counts were recorded for this clonotype. This sequence joins TRBV6-1 and TRBJ1-2; D is unclear. Trimming pared 5 bases from V and 4 bases from J, leaving 17 bases between. Germline CDR1 and CDR2: MNHNS and SASEGT. This CDR3 is 15 amino acids long. The CDR3 spells CASSTVGVFIYGYTF. CDR3 sequence (DNA): TGTGCCAGCAGTACCGTTGGGGTCTTCATCTATGGCTACACCTTC.

This clonotype was detected many times. V and J are TRBV12-3 or TRBV12-4 and TRBJ2-7, with a tentative D call TRBD2 (6 bases). The CDR3 contains 14 residues. With 7 bases removed from V and 4 bases from J, the gap between germline ends came to 17 bases. The CDR3 region has the DNA TGTGCCAGCACCCCGGGTGGAGGGACTTACGAGCAGTACTTC. It encodes CASTPGGGTYEQYF.

This clonotype was seen at least ten times. CDR3 amino acids: CASSESFSGGETQYF. The DNA of the CDR3 is TGTGCCAGCAGTGAATCTTTTAGCGGAGGGGAGACCCAGTACTTC. This chain connects TRBV6-1 to TRBJ2-5, with D possibly matching TRBD2 (6 bases). Trimming shortened V by 2 bases and J by 5 bases, and 15 bases separated the two germline ends. Per germline, CDR1 MNHNS and CDR2 SASEGT. The CDR3 loop spans 15 amino acids.

The table lists this clonotype with many counts. The genes are TRBV9 and TRBJ1-4, with 7 bases that match TRBD1. In germline, CDR1 is SGDLS, CDR2 YYNGEE. V trimming: 4 bases; J trimming: 7 bases; junction bases outside the gene matches: 7. The CDR3 runs 14 residues. CDR3 nucleotides: TGTGCCAGCAGCCCGACAGGGATGGGTGAAAAACTGTTTTTT. Translating gives CASSPTGMGEKLFF.